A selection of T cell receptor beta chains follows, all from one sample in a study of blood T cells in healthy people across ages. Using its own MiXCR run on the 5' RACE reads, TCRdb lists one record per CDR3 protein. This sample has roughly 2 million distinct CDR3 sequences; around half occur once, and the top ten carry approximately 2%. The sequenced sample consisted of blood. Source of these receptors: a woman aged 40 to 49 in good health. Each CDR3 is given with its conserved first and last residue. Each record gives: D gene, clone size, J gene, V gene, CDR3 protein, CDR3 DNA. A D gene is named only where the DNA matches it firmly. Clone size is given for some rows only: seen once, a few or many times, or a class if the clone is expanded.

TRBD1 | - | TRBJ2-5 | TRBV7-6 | CASSQQGLPQETQYF | TGTGCCAGCAGCCAACAGGGGCTCCCCCAAGAGACCCAGTACTTC
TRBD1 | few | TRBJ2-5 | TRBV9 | CASSVEGQGFEETQYF | TGTGCCAGCAGCGTAGAGGGACAGGGCTTCGAGGAGACCCAGTACTTC
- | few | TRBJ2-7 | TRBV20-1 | CSAEPPPGAYEQYF | TGCAGTGCTGAACCCCCTCCGGGGGCCTACGAGCAGTACTTC
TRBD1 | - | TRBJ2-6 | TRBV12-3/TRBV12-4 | CASSLGQGGANVLTF | TGTGCCAGCAGTTTAGGACAGGGTGGGGCCAACGTCCTGACTTTC
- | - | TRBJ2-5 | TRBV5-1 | CASSPPGLGTQETQYF | TGCGCCAGCAGCCCGCCGGGACTTGGGACTCAAGAGACCCAGTACTTC
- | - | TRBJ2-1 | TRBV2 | CASSVMASSYNEQFF | TGTGCCAGCAGTGTTATGGCGAGCTCCTACAATGAGCAGTTCTTC
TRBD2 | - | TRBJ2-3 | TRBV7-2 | CASSLVRERGGTDTQYF | TGTGCCAGCAGCTTAGTCCGGGAGCGGGGGGGCACAGATACGCAGTATTTT
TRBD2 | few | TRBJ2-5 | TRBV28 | CASSSPRGGWETQYF | TGTGCCAGCAGTTCACCCCGGGGGGGTTGGGAGACCCAGTACTTC
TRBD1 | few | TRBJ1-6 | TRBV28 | CASRQGTGSSPLHF | TGTGCCAGCAGGCAGGGGACAGGGAGTTCACCCCTCCACTTT
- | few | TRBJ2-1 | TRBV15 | CATSRERVGEQFF | TGTGCCACCAGCAGAGAGAGGGTTGGCGAGCAGTTCTTC
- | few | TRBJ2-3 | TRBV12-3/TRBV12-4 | CASSYGEGTDTQYF | TGTGCCAGCAGTTACGGAGAGGGCACAGATACGCAGTATTTT
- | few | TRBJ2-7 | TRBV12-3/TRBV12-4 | CASSLSGITEQYF | TGTGCCAGCAGTTTATCAGGGATTACCGAGCAGTACTTC
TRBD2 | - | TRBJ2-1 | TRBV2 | CASSDPGGPYNEQFF | TGTGCCAGCAGTGATCCGGGGGGGCCCTACAATGAGCAGTTCTTC
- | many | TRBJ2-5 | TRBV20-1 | CSAPSLTQTQYF | TGCAGTGCTCCCAGCCTGACCCAGACCCAGTACTTC
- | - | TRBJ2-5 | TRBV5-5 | CASSSIGTPQETQYF | TGTGCCAGCAGCTCGATCGGGACACCCCAAGAGACCCAGTACTTC
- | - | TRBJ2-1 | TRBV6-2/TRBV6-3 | CASRPGGAHNEQFF | TGTGCCAGCAGGCCAGGGGGGGCCCACAATGAGCAGTTCTTC
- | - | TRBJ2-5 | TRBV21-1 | CASSTHSGALRETQYF | TGTGCCAGCAGCACCCATAGCGGGGCGCTTCGGGAGACCCAGTACTTC
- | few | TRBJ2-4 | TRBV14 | CASSRLGAGPNIQYF | TGTGCCAGCAGCCGCCTAGGGGCAGGCCCAAACATTCAGTACTTC
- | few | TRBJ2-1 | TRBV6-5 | CASSQGGSRNEQFF | TGTGCCAGCAGCCAGGGGGGATCTAGGAATGAGCAGTTCTTC
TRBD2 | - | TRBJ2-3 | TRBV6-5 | CASSYTRGGPLGSDTQYF | TGTGCCAGCAGTTATACCCGGGGGGGCCCGTTAGGCTCAGATACGCAGTATTTT
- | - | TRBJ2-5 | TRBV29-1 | CSVFGRQETQYF | TGCAGCGTTTTCGGACGTCAAGAGACCCAGTACTTC
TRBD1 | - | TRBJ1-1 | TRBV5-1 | CASSRTGAENTEAFF | TGCGCCAGCAGCCGGACAGGCGCGGAGAACACTGAAGCTTTCTTT
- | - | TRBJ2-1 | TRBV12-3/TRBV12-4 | CASSPRLDNEQFF | TGTGCCAGCAGCCCTCGACTGGACAATGAGCAGTTCTTC
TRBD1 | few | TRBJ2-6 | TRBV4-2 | CASSQVGQGGLRGANVLTF | TGTGCCAGCAGCCAAGTCGGACAGGGAGGACTGAGGGGGGCCAACGTCCTGACTTTC
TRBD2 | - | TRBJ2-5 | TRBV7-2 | CASAGTSGVSLQETQYF | TGTGCCAGCGCTGGGACTAGCGGGGTGAGTTTACAAGAGACCCAGTACTTC
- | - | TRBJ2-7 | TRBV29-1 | CSVAGASTYNEQYF | TGCAGCGTTGCGGGGGCTTCGACCTACAATGAGCAGTACTTC
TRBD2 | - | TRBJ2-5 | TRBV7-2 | CASSLVSGGALGETQYF | TGTGCCAGCAGCTTAGTTAGCGGGGGGGCCTTGGGAGAGACCCAGTACTTC
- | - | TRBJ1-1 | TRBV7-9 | CASSPKGEGWTEAFF | TGTGCCAGCAGCCCGAAAGGTGAGGGGTGGACTGAAGCTTTCTTT
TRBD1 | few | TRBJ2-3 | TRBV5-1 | CASSLPGQPTDTQYF | TGCGCCAGCAGCTTACCGGGACAGCCTACAGATACGCAGTATTTT
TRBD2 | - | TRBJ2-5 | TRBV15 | CATSRGGLAGGYQETQYF | TGTGCCACCAGCAGGGGTGGACTAGCGGGGGGGTACCAAGAGACCCAGTACTTC
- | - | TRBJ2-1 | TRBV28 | CASSLVDSNEQFF | TGTGCCAGCAGTTTAGTTGATTCTAATGAGCAGTTCTTC
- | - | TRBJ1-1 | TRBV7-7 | CASSATGADKAFF | TGTGCTAGCAGCGCGACCGGGGCTGATAAAGCTTTCTTT
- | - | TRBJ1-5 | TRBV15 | CATSVSPYSNQPQHF | TGTGCCACCAGCGTCAGCCCTTATAGCAATCAGCCCCAGCATTTT
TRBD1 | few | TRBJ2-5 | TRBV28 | CASSFRGEGQGSWQYF | TGTGCCAGCAGTTTTAGGGGGGAGGGACAGGGTTCATGGCAGTACTTC
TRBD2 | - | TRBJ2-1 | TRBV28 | CASSLLGLDHNEQFF | TGTGCCAGCAGTTTATTAGGACTAGACCACAATGAGCAGTTCTTC
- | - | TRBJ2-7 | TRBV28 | CASSSKNVYEQYF | TGTGCCAGCAGTTCTAAGAACGTTTACGAGCAGTACTTC
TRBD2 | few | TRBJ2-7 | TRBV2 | CASSKLAGGVSYEQYF | TGTGCCAGCAGTAAACTAGCGGGGGGCGTCTCCTACGAGCAGTACTTC
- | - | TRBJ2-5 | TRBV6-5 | CASSYSSTPYQETQYF | TGTGCCAGCAGTTACTCGAGCACGCCGTACCAAGAGACCCAGTACTTC
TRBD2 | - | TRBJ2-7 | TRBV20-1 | CSARVLLAEPYEQYF | TGCAGTGCTAGAGTTTTACTAGCGGAGCCTTACGAGCAGTACTTC
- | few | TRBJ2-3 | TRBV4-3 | CASSQAYGLNTDTQYF | TGCGCCAGCAGCCAAGCGTACGGGTTAAACACAGATACGCAGTATTTT
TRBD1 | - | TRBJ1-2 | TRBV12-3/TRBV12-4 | CASSLGQTGTGYTF | TGTGCCAGCAGTTTGGGCCAGACAGGGACGGGCTACACCTTC